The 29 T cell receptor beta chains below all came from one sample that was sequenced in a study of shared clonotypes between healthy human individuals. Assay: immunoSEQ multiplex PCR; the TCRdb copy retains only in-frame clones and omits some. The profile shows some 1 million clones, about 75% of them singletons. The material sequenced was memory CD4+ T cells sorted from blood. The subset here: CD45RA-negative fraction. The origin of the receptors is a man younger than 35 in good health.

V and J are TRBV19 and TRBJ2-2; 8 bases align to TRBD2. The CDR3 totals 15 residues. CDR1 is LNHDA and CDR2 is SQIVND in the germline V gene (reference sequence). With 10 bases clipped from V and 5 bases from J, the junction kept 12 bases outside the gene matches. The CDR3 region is CATKSGTSKTGELFF. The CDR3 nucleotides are TGTGCCACCAAATCCGGGACTAGTAAAACCGGGGAGCTGTTTTTT. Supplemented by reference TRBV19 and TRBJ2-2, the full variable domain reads DGGITQSPKYLFRKEGQNVTLSCEQNLNHDAMYWYRQDPGQGLRLIYYSQIVNDFQKGDIAEGYSVSREKKESFPLTVTSAQKNPTAFYLCATKSGTSKTGELFFGEGSRLTVL.

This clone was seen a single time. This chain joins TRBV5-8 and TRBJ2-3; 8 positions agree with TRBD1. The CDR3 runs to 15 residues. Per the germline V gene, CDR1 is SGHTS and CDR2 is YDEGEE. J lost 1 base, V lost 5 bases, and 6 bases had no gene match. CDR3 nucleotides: TGTGCCAGCAGTCGAGGACAGGGAGGCACAGATACGCAGTATTTT. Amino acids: CASSRGQGGTDTQYF.

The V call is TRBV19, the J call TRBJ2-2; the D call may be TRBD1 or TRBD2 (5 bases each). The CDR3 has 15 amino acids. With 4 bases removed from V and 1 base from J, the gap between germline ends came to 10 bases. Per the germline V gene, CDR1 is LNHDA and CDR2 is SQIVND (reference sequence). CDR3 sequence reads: CASSNPGRNTGELFF. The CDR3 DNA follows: TGTGCCAGTAGTAACCCGGGGCGGAACACCGGGGAGCTGTTTTTT.

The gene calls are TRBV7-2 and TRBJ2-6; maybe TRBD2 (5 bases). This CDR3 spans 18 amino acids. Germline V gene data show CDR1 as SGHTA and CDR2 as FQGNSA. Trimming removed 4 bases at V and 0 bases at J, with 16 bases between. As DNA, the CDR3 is TGTGCCAGCAGCTCTAGCCCAAGCCCTCGCTCTGGGGCCAACGTCCTGACTTTC. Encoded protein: CASSSSPSPRSGANVLTF.

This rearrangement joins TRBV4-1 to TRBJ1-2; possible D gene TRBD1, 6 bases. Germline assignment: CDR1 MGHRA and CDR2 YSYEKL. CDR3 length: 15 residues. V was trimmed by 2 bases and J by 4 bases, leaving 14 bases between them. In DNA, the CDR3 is TGCGCCAGCAGCCAACAATCGGGGGCCGGCTATGGCTACACCTTC. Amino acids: CASSQQSGAGYGYTF.

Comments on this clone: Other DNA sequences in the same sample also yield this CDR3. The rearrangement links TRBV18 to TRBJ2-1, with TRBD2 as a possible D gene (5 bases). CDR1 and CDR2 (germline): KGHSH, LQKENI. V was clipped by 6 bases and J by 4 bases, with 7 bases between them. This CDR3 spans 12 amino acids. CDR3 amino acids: CASSDSYNEQFF. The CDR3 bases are TGTGCCAGCTCGGACTCTTACAATGAGCAGTTCTTC.

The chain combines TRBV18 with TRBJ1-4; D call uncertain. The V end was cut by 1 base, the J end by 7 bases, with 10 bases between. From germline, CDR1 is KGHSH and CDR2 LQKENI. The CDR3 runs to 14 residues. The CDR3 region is CASSPRAEVEKLFF. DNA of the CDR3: TGTGCCAGCTCACCACGGGCGGAAGTTGAAAAACTGTTTTTT.

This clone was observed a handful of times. Here the CDR3 DNA reads TGTGCCAGCAGCGTATCCTCTCCAGCAGCTAACTATGGCTACACCTTC. Encoded protein: CASSVSSPAANYGYTF. The chain recombines TRBV9 with TRBJ1-2; D not certain. The CDR3 length is 16 residues. The germline V gene has CDR1 SGDLS and CDR2 YYNGEE. Trimming left V 1 base short and J 0 bases short, with 13 bases between.

DNA of the CDR3: TGTGCCTGGAGTGTGGGGGCCGCTGGGGGTCAGCCCCAGCATTTT. Translated: CAWSVGAAGGQPQHF. The J gene is TRBJ1-5, the V gene TRBV30, with D maybe TRBD1 (6 bases). The CDR3 contains 15 residues. The germline CDR1 and CDR2 sequences are GTSNPN and SVGIG (reference sequence). V lost 0 bases and J lost 6, with 15 bases in between.

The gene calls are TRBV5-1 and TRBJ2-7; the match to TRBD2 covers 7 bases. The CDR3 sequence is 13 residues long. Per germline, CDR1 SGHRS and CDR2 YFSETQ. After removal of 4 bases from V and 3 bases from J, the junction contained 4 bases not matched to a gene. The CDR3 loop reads CASSREGNYEQYF. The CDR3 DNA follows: TGCGCCAGCAGCAGGGAGGGAAACTACGAGCAGTACTTC.

The CDR3 DNA is TGTGCCAGCAGCTTAGGGGACAGGGATGAAAATGAGCAGTTCTTC. Its translation is CASSLGDRDENEQFF. This chain links TRBV7-8 with TRBJ2-1; 9 bases map to TRBD1. Germline CDR1 SGHVS, CDR2 FQNEAQ. J was trimmed by 7 bases and V by 1 base; bases with no gene match: 5. The CDR3 totals 15 residues.

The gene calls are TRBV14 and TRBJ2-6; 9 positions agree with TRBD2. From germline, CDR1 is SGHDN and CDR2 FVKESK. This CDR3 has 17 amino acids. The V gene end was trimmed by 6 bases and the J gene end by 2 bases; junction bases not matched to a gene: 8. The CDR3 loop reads CASRPRGGGPGANVLTF. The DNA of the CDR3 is TGTGCCAGCAGACCGCGGGGGGGAGGCCCTGGGGCCAACGTCCTGACTTTC.

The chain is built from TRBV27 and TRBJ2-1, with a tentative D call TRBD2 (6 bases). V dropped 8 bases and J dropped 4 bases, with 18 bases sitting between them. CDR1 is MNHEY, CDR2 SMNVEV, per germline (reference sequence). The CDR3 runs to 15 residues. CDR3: CASSQRGGWYNEQFF. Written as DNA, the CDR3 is TGTGCCAGCTCGCAGAGGGGAGGATGGTACAATGAGCAGTTCTTC.

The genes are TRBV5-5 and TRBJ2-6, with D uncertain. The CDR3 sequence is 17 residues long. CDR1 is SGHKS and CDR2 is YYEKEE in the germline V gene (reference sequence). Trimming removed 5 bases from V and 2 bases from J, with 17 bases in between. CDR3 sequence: CASSSRRAATGANVLTF. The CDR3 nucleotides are TGTGCCAGCAGTTCCCGACGGGCAGCGACTGGGGCCAACGTCCTGACTTTC.

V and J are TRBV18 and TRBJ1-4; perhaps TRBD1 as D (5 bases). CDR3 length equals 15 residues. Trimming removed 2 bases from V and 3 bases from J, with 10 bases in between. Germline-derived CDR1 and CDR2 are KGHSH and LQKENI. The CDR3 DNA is TGTGCCAGCTCACCAGAGCAGGGAGCTAATGAAAAACTGTTTTTT. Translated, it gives CASSPEQGANEKLFF.

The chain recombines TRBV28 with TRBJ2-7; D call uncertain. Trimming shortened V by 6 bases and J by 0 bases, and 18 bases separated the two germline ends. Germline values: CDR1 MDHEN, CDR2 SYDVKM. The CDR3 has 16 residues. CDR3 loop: CASSGFGSRSSYEQYF. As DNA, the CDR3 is TGTGCCAGCAGCGGTTTTGGGTCCAGAAGCTCCTACGAGCAGTACTTC.

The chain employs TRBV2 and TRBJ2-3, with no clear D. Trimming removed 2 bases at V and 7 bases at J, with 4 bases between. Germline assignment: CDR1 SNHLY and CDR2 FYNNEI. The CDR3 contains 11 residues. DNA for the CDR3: TGTGCCAGCAGTGAATCCCATACGCAGTATTTT. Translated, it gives CASSESHTQYF. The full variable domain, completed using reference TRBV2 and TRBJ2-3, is EPEVTQTPSHQVTQMGQEVILRCVPISNHLYFYWYRQILGQKVEFLVSFYNNEISEKSEIFDDQFSVERPDGSNFTLKIRSTKLEDSAMYFCASSESHTQYFGPGTRLTVL.

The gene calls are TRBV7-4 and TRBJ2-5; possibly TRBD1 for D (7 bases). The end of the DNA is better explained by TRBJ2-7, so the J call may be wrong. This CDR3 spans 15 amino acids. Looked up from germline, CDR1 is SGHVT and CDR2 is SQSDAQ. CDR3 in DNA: TGTGCCAGCAGCTTAGAGTCAGGGGGGCCCTACGAGCAGTACTTC. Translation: CASSLESGGPYEQYF.

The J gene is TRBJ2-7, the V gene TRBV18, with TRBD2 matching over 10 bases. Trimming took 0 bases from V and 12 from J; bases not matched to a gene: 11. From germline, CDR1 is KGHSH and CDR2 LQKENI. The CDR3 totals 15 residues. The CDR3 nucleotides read TGTGCCAGCTCACCACCCACCGGGACTAGCGTGAGGGTGTACTTC. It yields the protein CASSPPTGTSVRVYF.

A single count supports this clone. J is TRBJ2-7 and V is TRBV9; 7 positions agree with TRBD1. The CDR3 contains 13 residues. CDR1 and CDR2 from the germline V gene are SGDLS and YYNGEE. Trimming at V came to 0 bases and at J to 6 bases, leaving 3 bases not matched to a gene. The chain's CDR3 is CASSVASGGEQYF. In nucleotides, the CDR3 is TGTGCCAGCAGCGTAGCTTCAGGGGGCGAGCAGTACTTC.

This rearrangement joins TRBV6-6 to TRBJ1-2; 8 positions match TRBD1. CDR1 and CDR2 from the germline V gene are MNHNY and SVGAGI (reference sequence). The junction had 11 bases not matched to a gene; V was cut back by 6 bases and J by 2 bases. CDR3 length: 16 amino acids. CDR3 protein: CASRTDRGKVNYGYTF. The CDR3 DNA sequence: TGTGCCAGCAGGACCGACAGGGGCAAGGTCAACTATGGCTACACCTTC.

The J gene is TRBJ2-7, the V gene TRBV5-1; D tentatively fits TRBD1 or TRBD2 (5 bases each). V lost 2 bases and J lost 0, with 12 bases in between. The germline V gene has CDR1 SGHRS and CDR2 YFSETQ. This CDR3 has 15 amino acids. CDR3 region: CASSFGTVSSYEQYF. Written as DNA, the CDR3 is TGCGCCAGCAGCTTTGGGACGGTTAGCTCCTACGAGCAGTACTTC.

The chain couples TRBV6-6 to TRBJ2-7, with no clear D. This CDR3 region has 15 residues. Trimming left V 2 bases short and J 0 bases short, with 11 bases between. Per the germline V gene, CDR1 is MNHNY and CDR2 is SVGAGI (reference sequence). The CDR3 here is CASSYGVSSSYEQYF. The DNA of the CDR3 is TGTGCCAGCAGTTACGGTGTCTCGAGCTCCTACGAGCAGTACTTC.

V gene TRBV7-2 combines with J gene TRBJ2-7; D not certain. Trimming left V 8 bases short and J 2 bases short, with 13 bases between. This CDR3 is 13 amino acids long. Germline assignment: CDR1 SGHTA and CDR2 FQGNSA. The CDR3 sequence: CASARPPPYEQYF. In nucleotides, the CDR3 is TGTGCCAGCGCTCGACCGCCCCCCTACGAGCAGTACTTC.

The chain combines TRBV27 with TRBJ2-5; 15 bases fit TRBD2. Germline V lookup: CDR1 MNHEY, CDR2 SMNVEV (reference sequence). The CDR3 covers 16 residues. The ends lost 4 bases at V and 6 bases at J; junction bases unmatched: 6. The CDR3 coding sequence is TGTGCCAGCAGTTCCGGACTAGCGGGGGGGTGGCAGACCCAGTACTTC. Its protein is CASSSGLAGGWQTQYF.

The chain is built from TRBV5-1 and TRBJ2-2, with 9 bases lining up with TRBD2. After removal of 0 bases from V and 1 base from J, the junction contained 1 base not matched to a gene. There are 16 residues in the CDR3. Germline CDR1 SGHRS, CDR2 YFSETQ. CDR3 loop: CASSLGSGRNTGELFF. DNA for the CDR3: TGCGCCAGCAGCTTGGGTAGCGGGAGGAACACCGGGGAGCTGTTTTTT.

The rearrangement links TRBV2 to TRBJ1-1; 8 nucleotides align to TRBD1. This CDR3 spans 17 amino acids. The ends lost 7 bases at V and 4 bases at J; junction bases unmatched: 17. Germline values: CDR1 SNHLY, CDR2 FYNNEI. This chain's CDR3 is CASIPGQGKIGGTEAFF. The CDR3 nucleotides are TGTGCCAGCATTCCCGGACAGGGTAAAATCGGAGGCACTGAAGCTTTCTTT.

This CDR3 reads CASSEVPRAGNTIYF. CDR3 nucleotides: TGTGCCAGCAGTGAGGTCCCCAGGGCTGGAAACACCATATATTTT. The chain has TRBV6-1 and TRBJ1-3; weak D call: TRBD1 (5 bases). This CDR3 spans 15 amino acids. CDR1 is MNHNS and CDR2 is SASEGT in the germline V gene. The V gene lost 3 bases and the J gene lost 2 bases, with 11 bases spanning the gap.

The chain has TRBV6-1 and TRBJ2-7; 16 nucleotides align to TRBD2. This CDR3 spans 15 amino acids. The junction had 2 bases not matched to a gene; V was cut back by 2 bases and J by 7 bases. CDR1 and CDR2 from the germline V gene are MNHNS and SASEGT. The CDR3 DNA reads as TGTGCCAGCAGTGAACCGGGACTAGCGGGGGGGGAGCAGTACTTC. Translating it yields CASSEPGLAGGEQYF.